These 27 T cell receptor beta chains were all obtained from the same sample, sequenced in a study of shared clonotypes between healthy human individuals. Some clones are missing from TCRdb's copy, which holds only in-frame ones; the method was immunoSEQ multiplex PCR. The sample shows 2 million to 2.5 million clones, approximately 95% of them seen only once. Sequenced input: naive CD4+ T cells from PBMCs. Noted subset: CD45RA+ positively selected. These receptors came from a man younger than 30 in good health. Some clones in this sample may be carry-over from other donors' samples.

Worth noting for this clone: Sequence at one end of the junction differs from germline and may be a read error. V gene TRBV7-9 combines with J gene TRBJ2-5, with 9 bases that match TRBD1. This CDR3 is built from 15 residues. The germline V gene has CDR1 SEHNR and CDR2 FQNEAQ (reference sequence). CDR3 loop: CAGSLGDRVQETQYF. The DNA for the CDR3 is TGTGCCGGCAGCTTAGGGGACAGGGTGCAAGAGACCCAGTACTTC.

This chain joins TRBV5-1 and TRBJ1-1, with D hard to call. Germline-derived CDR1 and CDR2 are SGHRS and YFSETQ. V dropped 4 bases and J dropped 0 bases, with 7 bases sitting between them. The CDR3 extends over 13 amino acids. As DNA, the CDR3 is TGCGCCAGCAGCCAGAGACTGAACACTGAAGCTTTCTTT. Translation gives CASSQRLNTEAFF.

The rearrangement uses TRBV6-5 and TRBJ2-7, with a tentative D call TRBD1 (5 bases). V was clipped by 5 bases and J by 5 bases, with 16 bases between them. The germline CDR1 and CDR2 sequences are MNHEY and SVGAGI. The CDR3 extends over 14 amino acids. The CDR3 nucleotides are TGTGCCAGCAGTGCCTCAGGGCAAAATAACGAGCAGTACTTC. It yields the protein CASSASGQNNEQYF.

The rearrangement links TRBV28 to TRBJ1-1; TRBD1 might be the D (5 bases). The germline V and J ends were trimmed by 5 bases and 4 bases, with 17 bases remaining between them. Germline CDR1 and CDR2: MDHEN and SYDVKM. The CDR3 consists of 15 residues. The CDR3 DNA is TGTGCCAGCAGTCCCCCGGGAGGGGCGAGCACTGAAGCTTTCTTT. Its translation: CASSPPGGASTEAFF.

V and J are TRBV28 and TRBJ1-5; D might be TRBD1 (5 bases). There are 15 residues in the CDR3. The V gene's germline CDR1 is MDHEN and CDR2 SYDVKM. V lost 2 bases and J 2 bases, leaving 10 bases between the germline ends. The CDR3: CASSLEGSGNQPQHF. The DNA of the CDR3 is TGTGCCAGCAGTTTAGAGGGGAGCGGCAATCAGCCCCAGCATTTT.

The chain links TRBV6-1 to TRBJ1-1; TRBD1 is a possible D gene (5 bases). With 8 bases removed from V and 1 base from J, the gap between germline ends came to 14 bases. Germline V lookup: CDR1 MNHNS, CDR2 SASEGT. The CDR3 spans 14 residues. The CDR3 protein is CASRGAPANTEAFF. The CDR3 DNA is TGTGCCAGCCGAGGGGCCCCAGCGAACACTGAAGCTTTCTTT.

This clone was observed once. Here the CDR3 DNA reads TGCGCCAGCAACCCGGGACTAGCGGGAGGGATGGGGGAGCAGTACTTC. As protein: CASNPGLAGGMGEQYF. The chain carries TRBV5-1 and TRBJ2-7; 16 bases map to TRBD2. Trimming at V came to 6 bases and at J to 7 bases, leaving 10 bases not matched to a gene. Germline V gives CDR1 SGHRS, CDR2 YFSETQ. The CDR3 covers 16 residues.

The gene calls are TRBV27 and TRBJ2-1, with D tentatively TRBD2 (5 bases). Trimming left V 6 bases short and J 16 bases short, with 25 bases between. Germline V gives CDR1 MNHEY, CDR2 SMNVEV (reference sequence). This CDR3 comprises 14 residues. CDR3 residues: CASRSHQRSTGVFF. In DNA form, the CDR3 reads TGTGCCAGCAGAAGCCACCAACGCTCCACCGGGGTTTTCTTC.

The chain employs TRBV6-5 and TRBJ2-5; D possibly matches TRBD1 or TRBD2 (7 bases each). V lost 6 bases to trimming and J lost 5 bases, with 16 bases between them. The CDR3 is made up of 14 amino acids. The germline CDR1 and CDR2 sequences are MNHEY and SVGAGI. The CDR3 coding sequence is TGTGCCAGCAGCACGACAGGGAGGGGGGAGACCCAGTACTTC. Its translation is CASSTTGRGETQYF.

The chain has TRBV6-1 and TRBJ2-7, with TRBD1 identical over 8 bases. The V gene end was trimmed by 7 bases and the J gene end by 2 bases; junction bases not matched to a gene: 7. Germline V lookup: CDR1 MNHNS, CDR2 SASEGT. CDR3 length: 14 amino acids. CDR3 protein: CASNRQGRPYEQYF. CDR3 coding DNA: TGTGCCAGCAATCGACAGGGGCGTCCCTACGAGCAGTACTTC.

The chain combines TRBV28 with TRBJ2-3; 7 positions agree with TRBD1. Germline CDR1 and CDR2: MDHEN and SYDVKM. V was pared by 4 bases and J by 2 bases, with 3 bases of the junction left unmatched. The CDR3 is made up of 14 amino acids. CDR3 in amino acids: CASSSGTDTDTQYF. CDR3 nucleotides: TGTGCCAGCAGTTCCGGGACAGACACAGATACGCAGTATTTT. The full variable domain, with the rest looked up from reference TRBV28 and TRBJ2-3, is DVKVTQSSRYLVKRTGEKVFLECVQDMDHENMFWYRQDPGLGLRLIYFSYDVKMKEKGDIPEGYSVSREKKERFSLILESASTNQTSMYLCASSSGTDTDTQYFGPGTRLTVL.

The V call is TRBV27, the J call TRBJ1-3; 8 positions agree with TRBD1. The CDR3 spans 15 residues. J lost 4 bases, V lost 5 bases, and 7 bases had no gene match. Germline CDR1 and CDR2: MNHEY and SMNVEV (reference sequence). The CDR3 here is CASSPRTGLGNTIYF. CDR3 DNA sequence: TGTGCCAGCAGTCCCCGGACAGGGCTAGGAAACACCATATATTTT.

This chain joins TRBV28 and TRBJ1-3; 7 bases match TRBD1. The CDR3 runs 15 residues. The germline CDR1 and CDR2 sequences are MDHEN and SYDVKM. Unmatched junction bases numbered 6, after V lost 4 bases and J lost 3 bases. The CDR3 DNA follows: TGTGCCAGCAGTTCGACAGGGTTGAATGGAAACACCATATATTTT. Translating it yields CASSSTGLNGNTIYF.

This chain connects TRBV28 to TRBJ2-7; D gene unclear. The CDR3 consists of 11 residues. The V and J ends lost 3 bases and 3 bases respectively, with 3 bases between them. Germline V gives CDR1 MDHEN, CDR2 SYDVKM. CDR3 protein: CASSFIYEQYF. The CDR3 bases are TGTGCCAGCAGTTTCATCTACGAGCAGTACTTC.

This clone was recorded only once. The chain combines TRBV5-5 with TRBJ1-5; D not resolved. The V end lost 0 bases, the J end lost 3 bases, and 16 bases lay between the germline ends. The CDR3 is 17 residues long. Germline V gene data show CDR1 as SGHKS and CDR2 as YYEKEE (reference sequence). In DNA, the CDR3 is TGTGCCAGCAGCTTGGGGGAAGGAATAAGTGCCAATCAGCCCCAGCATTTT. Amino acid sequence: CASSLGEGISANQPQHF.

The chain combines TRBV21-1 with TRBJ2-7; the D segment call TRBD2 is taken from the table without a DNA check. TRBV21-1 is flagged as a pseudogene. The CDR3 consists of 17 residues. CDR3 residues: CASSKNGTSGVSYEQYF. In DNA, the CDR3 is TGTGCCAGCAGCAAAAACGGGACTAGCGGGGTTTCCTACGAGCAGTACTTC.

The gene calls are TRBV7-2 and TRBJ2-1, with D unresolved. V was pared by 2 bases and J by 11 bases, with 10 bases between. This CDR3 region has 12 residues. Germline V gene sequence: CDR1 SGHTA, CDR2 FQGNSA. The CDR3: CASSLPPRKQFF. The CDR3 region has the DNA TGTGCCAGCAGCTTACCCCCGCGGAAGCAGTTCTTC.

CDR3 in DNA: TGCGCCAGCAGCTTTGGGGGGCTCGGGTACGAGCAGTACTTC. Translated: CASSFGGLGYEQYF. The chain joins TRBV5-1 to TRBJ2-7; D possibly matches TRBD1 or TRBD2 (6 bases each). Germline CDR1 is SGHRS and CDR2 is YFSETQ. Deletions cut 2 bases from V and 4 bases from J, with 13 bases between. The CDR3 contains 14 residues.

CDR3 DNA sequence: TGTGCCAGCAGGACAATGACAGCCCCCTATGGCTACACCTTC. It codes for CASRTMTAPYGYTF. The chain recombines TRBV28 with TRBJ1-2; a weak D match, TRBD1 (5 bases). This CDR3 has 14 amino acids. From germline, CDR1 is MDHEN and CDR2 SYDVKM. Trimming took 6 bases from V and 4 from J, leaving 15 bases between them.

On this clone itself: Different DNA sequences within this sample yield the same CDR3. The chain has TRBV11-2 and TRBJ2-7, with D possibly matching TRBD1 (6 bases). CDR3 length: 14 residues. V was shortened by 0 bases and J by 3 bases, with 9 bases between the two germline ends. Germline CDR1 is SGHAT and CDR2 is FQNNGV. The CDR3 reads CASSLEQGLYEQYF. The CDR3 DNA reads as TGTGCCAGCAGCTTAGAGCAGGGGCTCTACGAGCAGTACTTC.

This clone has just one count. V is TRBV5-4 and J is TRBJ1-3; unclear D gene. The V end was cut by 2 bases, the J end by 9 bases, with 15 bases between. CDR3 length: 14 residues. The germline CDR1 and CDR2 sequences are SGHNT and YYREEE (reference sequence). CDR3 bases: TGTGCCAGCAGCTTCGACAACCCTGTAGCCACCATATATTTT. It yields the protein CASSFDNPVATIYF.

The rearrangement links TRBV11-2 to TRBJ2-1, with D tentatively TRBD2 (6 bases). This CDR3 is built from 12 residues. Germline V CDR1 and CDR2: SGHAT, FQNNGV. V lost 0 bases and J lost 15, with 12 bases in between. The CDR3 loop is CASSLEFGSPFF. The CDR3 DNA reads TGTGCCAGCAGCTTAGAGTTCGGGAGTCCGTTCTTC.

The chain uses TRBV18 and TRBJ1-4; TRBD1 matches 8 bases. Trimming took 4 bases from V and 8 from J; bases not matched to a gene: 3. Germline V gene lookup returns CDR1 KGHSH and CDR2 LQKENI. The CDR3 spans 13 residues. CDR3 residues: CASSLDREEKLFF. Written as DNA, the CDR3 is TGTGCCAGCTCACTGGACAGGGAGGAAAAACTGTTTTTT.

V is TRBV28 and J is TRBJ1-4; D possibly corresponds to TRBD1 (6 bases). This CDR3 spans 15 amino acids. Per the germline V gene, CDR1 is MDHEN and CDR2 is SYDVKM. Trimming removed 3 bases at V and 8 bases at J, with 16 bases between. CDR3 region: CASSFGAGVNEKLFF. The CDR3 DNA sequence: TGTGCCAGCAGTTTCGGGGCAGGGGTAAACGAAAAACTGTTTTTT.

The gene calls are TRBV7-3 and TRBJ2-1, with no clear D. Per germline, CDR1 SGHTA and CDR2 FQGTGA. The V end was cut by 8 bases, the J end by 1 base, with 6 bases between. The CDR3 extends over 12 amino acids. CDR3 region: CASATSYNEQFF. The CDR3 DNA is TGTGCCAGCGCGACGTCCTACAATGAGCAGTTCTTC.

As to this clone: The sample contains more than one DNA sequence encoding this CDR3. This chain joins TRBV5-4 and TRBJ2-5; 8 bases fit TRBD1. V dropped 4 bases and J dropped 4; count of bases not matched to a gene: 12. Per the germline V gene, CDR1 is SGHNT and CDR2 is YYREEE (reference sequence). This CDR3 is 16 amino acids long. In DNA form, the CDR3 reads TGTGCCAGCAGCCGGCCCGGCACAGGGGGAGGAGAGACCCAGTACTTC. It translates to CASSRPGTGGGETQYF.

The chain's CDR3 is CASSPRTGEQFF. The CDR3 coding sequence is TGTGCCAGCAGCCCGAGAACGGGTGAGCAGTTCTTC. The gene calls are TRBV27 and TRBJ2-1; D is unclear. With 6 bases removed from V and 9 bases from J, the gap between germline ends came to 12 bases. The CDR3 spans 12 residues. Germline values: CDR1 MNHEY, CDR2 SMNVEV (reference sequence).